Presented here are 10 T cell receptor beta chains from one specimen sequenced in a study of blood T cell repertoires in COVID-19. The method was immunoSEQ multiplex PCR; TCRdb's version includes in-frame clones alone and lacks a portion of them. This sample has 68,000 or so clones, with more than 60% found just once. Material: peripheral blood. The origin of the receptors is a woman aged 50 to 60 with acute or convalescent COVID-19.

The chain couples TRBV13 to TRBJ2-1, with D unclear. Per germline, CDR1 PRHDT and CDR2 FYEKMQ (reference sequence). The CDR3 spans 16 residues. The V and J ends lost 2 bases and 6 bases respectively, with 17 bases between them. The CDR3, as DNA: TGTGCCAGCAGCTTATCTACACAGCTAAGACGCAATGAGCAGTTCTTC. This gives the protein CASSLSTQLRRNEQFF.

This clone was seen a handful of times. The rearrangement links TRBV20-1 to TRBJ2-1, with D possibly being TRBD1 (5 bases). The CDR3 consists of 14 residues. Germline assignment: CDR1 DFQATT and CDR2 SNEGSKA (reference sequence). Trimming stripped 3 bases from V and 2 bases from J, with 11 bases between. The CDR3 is CSASSGLTYNEQFF. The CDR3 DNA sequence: TGCAGTGCTAGTTCAGGGTTGACCTACAATGAGCAGTTCTTC.

CDR3 DNA sequence: TGCGCCAGCAGCTTGGGTGCGGGGACAGGGGTTTACAATGAGCAGTTCTTC. It is translated as CASSLGAGTGVYNEQFF. The chain is built from TRBV5-1 and TRBJ2-1; 10 bases line up with TRBD1. V lost 0 bases to trimming and J lost 4 bases; unmatched junction nucleotides: 7. Per germline, CDR1 SGHRS and CDR2 YFSETQ. The CDR3 has 17 amino acids.

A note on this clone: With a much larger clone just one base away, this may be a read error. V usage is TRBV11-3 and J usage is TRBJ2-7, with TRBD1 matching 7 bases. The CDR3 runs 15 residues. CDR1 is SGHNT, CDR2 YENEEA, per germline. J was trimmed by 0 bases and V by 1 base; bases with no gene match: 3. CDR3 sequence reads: CASSLAGTDSYEQYF. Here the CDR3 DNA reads TGTGCCAGCAGCTTAGCCGGGACAGACTCCTACGAGCAGTACTTC.

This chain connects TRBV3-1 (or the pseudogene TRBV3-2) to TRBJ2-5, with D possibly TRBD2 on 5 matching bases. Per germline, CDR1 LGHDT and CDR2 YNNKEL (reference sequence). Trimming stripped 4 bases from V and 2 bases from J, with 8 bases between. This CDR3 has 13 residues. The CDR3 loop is CASSLLVQETQYF. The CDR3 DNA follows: TGTGCCAGCAGCCTACTAGTACAAGAGACCCAGTACTTC.

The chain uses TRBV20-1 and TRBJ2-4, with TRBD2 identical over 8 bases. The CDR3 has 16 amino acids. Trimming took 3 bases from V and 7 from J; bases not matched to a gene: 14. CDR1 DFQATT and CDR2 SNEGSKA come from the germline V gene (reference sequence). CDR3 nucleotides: TGCAGTGCTAGTAGGTCATCCGCGGGAGGAGGGAACATTCAGTACTTC. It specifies CSASRSSAGGGNIQYF.

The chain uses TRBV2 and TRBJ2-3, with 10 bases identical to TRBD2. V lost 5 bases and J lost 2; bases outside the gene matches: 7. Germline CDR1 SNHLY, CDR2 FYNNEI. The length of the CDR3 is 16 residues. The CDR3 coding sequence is TGTGCCAGCAGTCCCCGGACTAGCGGTACCACAGATACGCAGTATTTT. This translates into CASSPRTSGTTDTQYF.

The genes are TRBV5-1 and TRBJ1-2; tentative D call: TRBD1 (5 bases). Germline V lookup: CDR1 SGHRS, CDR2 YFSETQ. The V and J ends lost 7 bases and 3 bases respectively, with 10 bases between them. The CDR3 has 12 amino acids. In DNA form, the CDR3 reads TGCGCCAGCTTTGACAGTCACTATGGCTACACCTTC. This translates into CASFDSHYGYTF.

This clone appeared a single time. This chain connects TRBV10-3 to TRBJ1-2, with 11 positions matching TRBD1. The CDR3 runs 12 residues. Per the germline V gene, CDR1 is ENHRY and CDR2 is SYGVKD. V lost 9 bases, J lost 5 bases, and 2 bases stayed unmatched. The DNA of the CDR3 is TGTGCCATTGGACAGGGGGCTTATGGCTACACCTTC. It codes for CAIGQGAYGYTF.

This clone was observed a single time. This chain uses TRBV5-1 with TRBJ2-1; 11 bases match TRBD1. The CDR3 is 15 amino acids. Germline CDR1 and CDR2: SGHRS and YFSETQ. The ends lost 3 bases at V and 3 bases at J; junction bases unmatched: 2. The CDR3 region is CASSSGTGGYNEQFF. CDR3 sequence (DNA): TGCGCCAGCAGCTCGGGGACAGGGGGCTACAATGAGCAGTTCTTC.